The present T cell receptor (beta chain) was sequenced within a study of cytomegalovirus exposure and HLA in healthy donors. Produced via immunoSEQ multiplex PCR; TCRdb's table is partial and in-frame only. The top ten clones hold around 1.6% of a sample with roughly 70,000 clones, approximately 97% of them seen once. The CDR3 is made up of 14 amino acids. The V and J ends lost 2 bases and 4 bases respectively, with 11 bases between them. CDR1 is ENHRY, CDR2 SYGVKD, per germline. The rearrangement joins TRBV10-3 to TRBJ1-2; the D is unclear. The clonotype comes from a woman aged 18-30 years in good health and CMV-seropositive. Sequencing was carried out using PBMCs. CDR3: CAISEGGLLYGYTF. The CDR3 nucleotides are TGTGCCATCAGTGAGGGCGGACTCCTCTATGGCTACACCTTC.